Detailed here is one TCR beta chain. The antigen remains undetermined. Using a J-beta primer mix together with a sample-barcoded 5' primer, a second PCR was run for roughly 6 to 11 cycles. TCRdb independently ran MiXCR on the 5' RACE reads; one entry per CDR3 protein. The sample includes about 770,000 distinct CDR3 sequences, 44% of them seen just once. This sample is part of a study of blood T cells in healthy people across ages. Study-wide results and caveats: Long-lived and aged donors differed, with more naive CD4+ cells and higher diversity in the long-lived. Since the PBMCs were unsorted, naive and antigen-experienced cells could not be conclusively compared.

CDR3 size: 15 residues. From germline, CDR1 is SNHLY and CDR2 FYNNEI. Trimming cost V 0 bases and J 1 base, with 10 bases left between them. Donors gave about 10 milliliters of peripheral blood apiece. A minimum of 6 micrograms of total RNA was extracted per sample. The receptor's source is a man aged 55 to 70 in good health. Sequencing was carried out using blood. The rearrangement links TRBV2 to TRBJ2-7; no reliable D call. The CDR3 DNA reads TGTGCCAGCAGTGAAGCGCAGGTCGGGTCCTACGAGCAGTACTTC. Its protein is CASSEAQVGSYEQYF.